In its sample, the clone carrying this T cell receptor (beta chain) was seen many times. Its antigen is not known. This sample stems from a study of identical twins. Overall study results and limits: Surplus twin overlap in beta out-of-frame sequences was less pronounced.

TCRdb reanalysed the 5' RACE reads using MiXCR and keeps one entry per CDR3 protein. The sample holds 350,000 to 450,000 distinct CDR3 sequences, approximately 18% seen once. This TCR came from a man in his fifties in good health. The sequenced sample consisted of naive T cells sorted from blood.

CDR3 amino acids: CSARDIGTGGPGSSYEQYF. In DNA, the CDR3 is TGCAGTGCTAGAGATATTGGGACAGGGGGCCCCGGGAGCTCCTACGAGCAGTACTTC. The chain couples TRBV20-1 to TRBJ2-7, with 12 positions matching TRBD1. This CDR3 has 19 residues. CDR1 and CDR2 (germline): DFQATT, SNEGSKA (reference sequence). V shed 0 bases, J shed 0 bases, and the junction held 12 bases outside the gene matches.